The 24 T cell receptor beta chains given below trace back to one sample, sequenced in a study of circulating CD8 cells and anti-PD-1 response in melanoma. TCR libraries were prepared from approximately 15 ng of total RNA with the QIAseq Immune Repertoire TCR panel. TCRdb ran MiXCR on the reads and lists one entry per CDR3 protein. Of roughly 430 distinct CDR3 sequences listed, 9.3% are singletons. Four subsets defined by PD-1 and/or TIGIT were sorted from live CD3+CD8+TCRalphabeta+ cells. This material consisted of CD8+ T cells from PBMCs, taken at baseline or after one month of anti-PD-1 therapy (not recorded which). The receptors here all came from a human donor with melanoma.

By share, this clonotype ranks as medium-sized (0.01 to 0.1%). The chain combines TRBV5-6 with TRBJ2-1; D may be TRBD2 (5 bases). Germline CDR1 reads SGHDT; CDR2 reads YYEEEE. The CDR3 runs 13 residues. Trimming stripped 5 bases from V and 7 bases from J, with 13 bases between. The CDR3: CASRLWTSNEQFF. The CDR3, as DNA: TGTGCCAGCAGACTATGGACTTCAAATGAGCAGTTCTTC.

This clonotype qualifies as large. V gene TRBV25-1 combines with J gene TRBJ2-7; D is unresolved. Trimming took off 4 bases at V and 0 bases at J, with 4 bases between the two ends. There are 12 residues in the CDR3. CDR1 MGHDK and CDR2 SYGVNS come from the germline V gene. The DNA for the CDR3 is TGTGCCAGCAGTGGTAGCTCCTACGAGCAGTACTTC. This sequence encodes CASSGSSYEQYF.

This clonotype is termed medium-sized (0.01 to 0.1%). The chain joins TRBV19 to TRBJ2-1, with 8 positions matching TRBD2. With V trimmed by 0 bases and J by 7 bases, 8 bases remained unmatched. CDR1 and CDR2 from the germline V gene are LNHDA and SQIVND (reference sequence). The CDR3 extends over 16 amino acids. CDR3 DNA: TGTGCCAGTAGTATAGAGAGGACTAGCATTAGGAATGAGCAGTTCTTC. It is translated as CASSIERTSIRNEQFF.

By sample share, this clonotype is medium-sized. V and J are TRBV5-6 and TRBJ2-7; 7 positions match TRBD1. Germline V gene sequence: CDR1 SGHDT, CDR2 YYEEEE. The V segment lost 4 bases and the J segment 3 bases; nucleotides outside the gene matches: 7. CDR3 size: 14 residues. The CDR3 DNA reads as TGTGCCAGCAGCAAACCCAGGGGGAGCTACGAGCAGTACTTC. This encodes CASSKPRGSYEQYF.

This clonotype is medium-sized within its sample. The chain recombines TRBV30 with TRBJ2-5; 13 bases line up with TRBD2. Trimming took 2 bases from V and 5 from J; bases not matched to a gene: 8. Germline CDR1 GTSNPN, CDR2 SVGIG (reference sequence). The CDR3 runs to 16 residues. CDR3 amino acids: CAWSSPTSGRSETQYF. The CDR3 nucleotides are TGTGCCTGGAGTTCCCCGACTAGCGGGAGGTCGGAGACCCAGTACTTC.

This clonotype is categorized as large. V gene TRBV20-1 combines with J gene TRBJ2-3; D could derive from TRBD1 or TRBD2 (5 bases each). CDR3 size: 14 residues. Deletions cut 6 bases from V and 2 bases from J, with 15 bases between. CDR1 is DFQATT, CDR2 SNEGSKA, per germline (reference sequence). CDR3: CSAARDEDTDTQYF. For the CDR3, the DNA is TGCAGTGCAGCCCGGGACGAGGACACAGATACGCAGTATTTT.

By sample share, this clonotype is large. This chain uses TRBV19 with TRBJ2-1; 7 nucleotides match TRBD1. V lost 4 bases to trimming and J lost 2 bases; unmatched junction nucleotides: 8. This CDR3 region has 16 residues. Germline V gene sequence: CDR1 LNHDA, CDR2 SQIVND (reference sequence). The CDR3 DNA sequence: TGTGCCAGTAGTAGAGAGGGGGCGCCCACCTACAATGAGCAGTTCTTC. It yields the protein CASSREGAPTYNEQFF.

This clonotype is deemed large. The chain is built from TRBV11-1 and TRBJ2-7; unclear D gene. V lost 2 bases and J lost 7, with 15 bases in between. CDR1 is SGHAT, CDR2 FQDESV, per germline (reference sequence). The CDR3 is 14 residues long. Here the CDR3 DNA reads TGTGCCAGCAGCTTAAGTGGTGGAAGGAAAGAGCAGTACTTC. This codes for CASSLSGGRKEQYF.

By sample share, this clonotype is large (0.1 to 1%). The V and J genes are TRBV19 and TRBJ2-1; 10 bases are a match to TRBD1. Germline V lookup: CDR1 LNHDA, CDR2 SQIVND (reference sequence). V lost 6 bases to trimming and J lost 5 bases; unmatched junction nucleotides: 7. The CDR3 runs 15 residues. The chain's CDR3 is CASSQGQGRNNEQFF. CDR3 bases: TGTGCCAGTAGCCAGGGACAGGGGCGAAACAATGAGCAGTTCTTC.

This clonotype has just a few counts. Possible read error: a much larger clone is one base away. The chain joins TRBV27 to TRBJ2-7; D perhaps matches TRBD2 (5 bases). Germline CDR1 reads MNHEY; CDR2 reads SMNVEV (reference sequence). This CDR3 spans 17 amino acids. CDR3: CASSLQRPTGSSYKQYF. Written as DNA, the CDR3 is TGTGCCAGCAGTTTACAGCGCCCCACGGGAAGCTCCTACAAGCAGTACTTC.

This clonotype is large by share. The chain couples TRBV27 to TRBJ2-2; 10 nucleotides agree with TRBD2. CDR3 size: 19 residues. V shed 5 bases, J shed 3 bases, and the junction held 15 bases outside the gene matches. Looked up from germline, CDR1 is MNHEY and CDR2 is SMNVEV (reference sequence). In DNA, the CDR3 is TGTGCCAGCAGTCCCATCGCTAGCGGGAGTGTGGGGGACACCGGGGAGCTGTTTTTT. Translated: CASSPIASGSVGDTGELFF.

Points on this clonotype: A much larger clone lies one base from this, so it may be a read error. The chain uses TRBV2 and TRBJ2-2, with TRBD2 matching 7 bases. Germline CDR1 reads SNHLY; CDR2 reads FYNNEI. The CDR3 length is 15 residues. In DNA, the CDR3 is TGTGCCAGCAGGGAAGGACTAGGAGGGACCGGGGAGCTGCCTTTT. This encodes CASREGLGGTGELPF.

This clonotype was picked up a small number of times. This may be a read error, as it is one base from a much larger clone. The chain couples TRBV12-3 or TRBV12-4 to TRBJ2-3; D might be TRBD2 (6 bases). With 8 bases removed from V and 6 bases from J, the gap between germline ends came to 15 bases. The CDR3 extends over 13 amino acids. The CDR3 DNA is TGTGCCAGCCGCGGGGCTCTTGGGGATACGCAGTATTTT. Translation: CASRGALGDTQYF.

This clonotype is medium-sized in the sample. The V call is TRBV20-1, the J call TRBJ1-6, with D perhaps matching TRBD1 (6 bases). The length of the CDR3 is 16 residues. Germline V gene lookup returns CDR1 DFQATT and CDR2 SNEGSKA (reference sequence). The V end lost 0 bases, the J end lost 13 bases, and 22 bases lay between the germline ends. CDR3 coding DNA: TGCAGTGCTAGAGATCATAAGGACAGCCAAATAGACCCCCTCCACTTT. Translated, it gives CSARDHKDSQIDPLHF.

By share of the sample, this clonotype is medium-sized. The J gene is TRBJ2-3, the V gene TRBV2; D possibly corresponds to TRBD1 (8 bases). Trimming pared 2 bases from V and 7 bases from J, leaving 16 bases between. The V gene's germline CDR1 is SNHLY and CDR2 FYNNEI. This CDR3 has 15 amino acids. The CDR3 DNA follows: TGTGCCAGCAGTGAAAGTACAGGGGGAGGGAATACGCAGTATTTT. Translating gives CASSESTGGGNTQYF.

This clonotype is medium-sized within its sample. V and J are TRBV28 and TRBJ2-1; D ambiguous. Looked up from germline, CDR1 is MDHEN and CDR2 is SYDVKM. V lost 3 bases and J lost 2, with 11 bases in between. There are 15 residues in the CDR3. DNA of the CDR3: TGTGCCAGCAGTTTGTCAGACTCTACCTACAATGAGCAGTTCTTC. Translated: CASSLSDSTYNEQFF. The full variable domain, completed using reference TRBV28 and TRBJ2-1, is DVKVTQSSRYLVKRTGEKVFLECVQDMDHENMFWYRQDPGLGLRLIYFSYDVKMKEKGDIPEGYSVSREKKERFSLILESASTNQTSMYLCASSLSDSTYNEQFFGPGTRLTVL.

This clonotype is large within its sample. The rearrangement links TRBV20-1 to TRBJ2-3; 14 nucleotides align to TRBD2. The CDR3 spans 20 residues. After removal of 2 bases from V and 0 bases from J, the junction contained 13 bases not matched to a gene. Germline CDR1 reads DFQATT; CDR2 reads SNEGSKA (reference sequence). The CDR3 bases are TGCAGTGCTAGACCCCCTGGACTAGCGGGAGGTACCACTAGCACAGATACGCAGTATTTT. Its translation is CSARPPGLAGGTTSTDTQYF.

Concerning this clonotype itself: A much more abundant neighbour one base away suggests this may be a read error. The CDR3 carries no conserved terminal phenylalanine or tryptophan, so it likely arises from a read error. This chain links TRBV28 with TRBJ2-1; TRBD2 aligns across 7 bases. J lost 0 bases, V lost 5 bases, and 10 bases had no gene match. This CDR3 is 17 amino acids long. CDR1 is MDHEN, CDR2 SYDVKM, per germline. The CDR3 DNA is TGTGCCAGCAGTCCCTTAGCGGGCCTTAGCTCCTACAATGAGCAGTTCTCC. Protein: CASSPLAGLSSYNEQFS.

This clonotype rates as large. The gene calls are TRBV5-5 and TRBJ2-7, with 8 nucleotides matching TRBD1. Trimming took 0 bases from V and 5 from J; bases not matched to a gene: 4. Germline V gene lookup returns CDR1 SGHKS and CDR2 YYEKEE (reference sequence). CDR3 length equals 14 residues. In DNA form, the CDR3 reads TGTGCCAGCAGCTTGGAAGGACAGGGCCACGAGCAGTACTTC. Protein sequence: CASSLEGQGHEQYF.

By sample share, this clonotype is medium-sized. The rearrangement joins TRBV14 to TRBJ2-7, with D maybe TRBD1 (5 bases). Trimming cost V 0 bases and J 3 bases, with 15 bases left between them. This CDR3 region has 16 residues. Germline-derived CDR1 and CDR2 are SGHDN and FVKESK. CDR3 sequence reads: CASSQEGGVRVYEQYF. The CDR3 nucleotides read TGTGCCAGCAGCCAAGAAGGTGGAGTCAGGGTCTACGAGCAGTACTTC.

By its share, this clonotype is medium-sized. V is TRBV29-1 and J is TRBJ2-7; D possibly uses TRBD1 or TRBD2 (5 bases each). The CDR3 is 13 amino acids. Germline loops: CDR1 SQVTM, CDR2 ANQGSEA. The germline V and J ends were trimmed by 8 bases and 1 base, with 15 bases remaining between them. CDR3 in DNA: TGCAGCATCCGGGACGGACTTTCCTACGAGCAGTACTTC. It codes for CSIRDGLSYEQYF.

This clonotype qualifies as large. The chain links TRBV25-1 to TRBJ2-1; D is unclear. This CDR3 is built from 11 residues. Germline-derived CDR1 and CDR2 are MGHDK and SYGVNS. The V end lost 8 bases, the J end lost 7 bases, and 9 bases lay between the germline ends. The CDR3 region has the DNA TGTGCCAGCGGGGATTCGAATGAGCAGTTCTTC. Its protein product is CASGDSNEQFF. Based on the CDR3 plus reference TRBV25-1 and TRBJ2-1, the full variable domain is EADIYQTPRYLVIGTGKKITLECSQTMGHDKMYWYQQDPGMELHLIHYSYGVNSTEKGDLSSESTVSRIRTEHFPLTLESARPSHTSQYLCASGDSNEQFFGPGTRLTVL.

By its share, this clonotype is medium-sized. J is TRBJ2-7 and V is TRBV19, with D unclear. This CDR3 is 13 amino acids long. Germline CDR1 reads LNHDA; CDR2 reads SQIVND (reference sequence). V lost 1 base and J 0 bases, leaving 4 bases between the germline ends. The CDR3 DNA reads TGTGCCAGTAGTATAGTCTACTCCTACGAGCAGTACTTC. This translates into CASSIVYSYEQYF.

Sample share makes this clonotype large. This chain joins TRBV7-3 and TRBJ2-1; 12 positions agree with TRBD2. V gave up 6 bases and J gave up 5 bases; unmatched junction bases: 5. CDR1 is SGHTA, CDR2 FQGTGA, per germline. The CDR3 is 15 residues long. CDR3 loop: CASSRLAGADNEQFF. The CDR3 bases are TGTGCCAGCAGTCGACTAGCGGGAGCCGACAATGAGCAGTTCTTC.